The T cell receptor beta chain described here comes from a study of cytomegalovirus exposure and HLA in healthy donors. The study, taken as a whole, reports: In a later analysis, V- and J-gene trimming of beta chains associated with a DCLRE1C missense variant, replicated independently. HLA alleles were associated with fewer than 20,000 TCR beta sequences in a later analysis at 0.05 false discovery rate. Exclusion applied to some V segments, including TRBV6-2 and TRBV6-3, as they were indistinguishable.

The CDR3 covers 15 residues. Trimming removed 3 bases from V and 5 bases from J; junction bases left unmatched: 8. CDR1 and CDR2 (germline): MNHEY, SVGAGI. PCR involved 60 Vbeta and 13 Jbeta primers. Data came from immunoSEQ multiplex PCR; TCRdb stores just in-frame clones and leaves some out. Of about 200,000 clones in the sample, over 75% are singletons; the top ten hold under 0.25%. Concerning this clone: Its antigen is undetermined.

The genes are TRBV6-5 and TRBJ2-5; TRBD2 aligns across 8 bases. This TCR was recovered from a girl aged 2 to 10 in good health and CMV-seronegative. The sample comprised PBMCs. This chain's CDR3 is CASSYARGESETQYF. In DNA form, the CDR3 reads TGTGCCAGCAGTTATGCGCGGGGGGAGAGCGAGACCCAGTACTTC.